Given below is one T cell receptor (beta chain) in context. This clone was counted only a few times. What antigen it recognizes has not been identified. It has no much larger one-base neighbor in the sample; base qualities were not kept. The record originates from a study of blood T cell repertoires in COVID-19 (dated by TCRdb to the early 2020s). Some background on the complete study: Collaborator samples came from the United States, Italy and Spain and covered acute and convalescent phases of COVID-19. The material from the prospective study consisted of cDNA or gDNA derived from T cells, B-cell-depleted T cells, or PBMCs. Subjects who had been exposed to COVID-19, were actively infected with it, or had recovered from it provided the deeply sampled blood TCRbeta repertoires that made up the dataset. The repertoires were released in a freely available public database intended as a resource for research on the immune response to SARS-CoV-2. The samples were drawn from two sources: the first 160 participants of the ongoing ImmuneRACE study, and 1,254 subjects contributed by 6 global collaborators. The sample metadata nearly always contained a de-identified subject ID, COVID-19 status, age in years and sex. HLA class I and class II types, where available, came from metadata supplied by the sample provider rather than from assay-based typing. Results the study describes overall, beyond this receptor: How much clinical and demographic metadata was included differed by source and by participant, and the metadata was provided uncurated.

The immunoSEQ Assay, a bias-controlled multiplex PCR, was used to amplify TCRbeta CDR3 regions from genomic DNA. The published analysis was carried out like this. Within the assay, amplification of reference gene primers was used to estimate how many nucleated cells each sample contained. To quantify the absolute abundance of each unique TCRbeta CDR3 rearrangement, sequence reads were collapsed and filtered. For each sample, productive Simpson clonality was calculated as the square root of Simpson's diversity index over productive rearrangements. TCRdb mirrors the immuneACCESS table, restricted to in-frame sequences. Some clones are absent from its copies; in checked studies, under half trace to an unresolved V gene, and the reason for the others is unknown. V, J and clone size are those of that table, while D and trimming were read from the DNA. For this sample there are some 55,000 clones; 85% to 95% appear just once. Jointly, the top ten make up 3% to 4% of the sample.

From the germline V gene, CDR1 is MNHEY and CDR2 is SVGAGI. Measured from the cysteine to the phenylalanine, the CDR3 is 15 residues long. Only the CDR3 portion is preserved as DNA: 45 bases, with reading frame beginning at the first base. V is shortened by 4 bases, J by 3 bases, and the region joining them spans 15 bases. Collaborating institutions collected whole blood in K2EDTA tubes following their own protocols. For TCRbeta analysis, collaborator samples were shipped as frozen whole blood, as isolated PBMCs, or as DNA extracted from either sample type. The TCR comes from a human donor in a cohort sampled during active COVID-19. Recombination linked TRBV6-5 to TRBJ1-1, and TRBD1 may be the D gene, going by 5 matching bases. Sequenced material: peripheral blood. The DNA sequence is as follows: TGTGCCAGCAGTTCTCCCCGGGACTTCCACACTGAAGCTTTCTTT. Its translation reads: CASSSPRDFHTEAFF.